This T cell receptor (beta chain) is from a study of T cells in Graves' hyperthyroidism and ophthalmopathy. CDR3 length: 16 amino acids. The V and J ends lost 9 bases and 0 bases respectively, with 19 bases between them. Per germline, CDR1 SGHDT and CDR2 YYEEEE. This clonotype showed up just a few times. Each person with ophthalmopathy scored at least 3 on the Clinical Activity Score, reached NOSPECS grade 4 or higher, and had been ill under 3 months. What was amplified from RNA transcripts were TCR beta CDR3 regions. HTBI primers were used for first-round RT-PCR of the TCR CDR3. TCRdb redid the calling of the multiplex PCR reads with MiXCR, one entry per CDR3 protein. The sample includes 640,000 or so distinct CDR3 sequences, more than 13% of them seen just once.

This sequence was found in a woman younger than 35 with Graves' ophthalmopathy. V gene TRBV5-6 combines with J gene TRBJ1-5; D gene ambiguous. The sequencing input was blood. CDR3 in DNA: TGTGCCACCAGAAGGGAGGATGCGTATAGCAATCAGCCCCAGCATTTT. It is translated as CATRREDAYSNQPQHF. The variable domain in full, completed from reference TRBV5-6 and TRBJ1-5, reads DAGVTQSPTHLIKTRGQQVTLRCSPKSGHDTVSWYQQALGQGPQFIFQYYEEEERQRGNFPDRFSGHQFPNYSSELNVNALLLGDSALYLCATRREDAYSNQPQHFGDGTRLSIL.